These T cell receptor beta chains were read from a single sample in a study of T cell clonotyping in hematopoietic cell transplantation. Clones were read by immunoSEQ multiplex PCR, and TCRdb kept only the in-frame ones, dropping some. The repertoire consists of roughly 30,000 clones, with about 74% occurring once and the leading ten covering roughly 6.8%. Source: peripheral blood mononuclear cells, taken before stem cell transplant. The receptors come from a woman aged 30 to 39 with chronic myeloid leukemia. Some clones in this sample may be carry-over from other donors' samples. CDR3s leave out the opening cysteine and the closing phenylalanine or tryptophan.

TRBV5-6,ASSLEQVLSNYGYT
TRBV25-1,ASSAQDRGRVNTEAF
TRBV2,ASSRDRGPQPQH
TRBV6-4,ASSARTGGEETQY
TRBV4-2,ASSQAQGNGEQY
TRBV7-9,ASSPPAVNSGNTIY
TRBV19,ASSVQGAGQPQH
TRBV25-1,ASSDDFYGYT
TRBV5-1,ASSLDRAAYGYT
TRBV14,ASSSTGGPYNEQF
TRBV7-2,ASSLVQGYGELF
TRBV5-4,ASSTAGGADTQY
TRBV7-8,ASSPISGGRGYT
TRBV9,ASSVVEDPDTEAF
TRBV11-2,ASSHEQTTGANVLT